One and the same sample provided the 30 T cell receptor beta chains below, sequenced in a study of blood T cell repertoires in COVID-19 (dated by TCRdb to the early 2020s). Library method: the immunoSEQ multiplex PCR assay. TCRdb carries this immuneACCESS record with in-frame sequences only. Its versions omit some clonotypes, under half of them owing to an unresolved V gene in the studies checked, with the rest unexplained. The sample profile shows about 260,000 clones; around 90% of them were found once. The ten largest account for 0.7% of the sample. The sequencing input was peripheral blood. The receptors shown here come from a human donor in a cohort sampled during active COVID-19.

As concerns this clone: A read error may account for a junction end that differs from germline. V is TRBV6-4 and J is TRBJ1-1, with 8 bases identical to TRBD1. Germline V gene data show CDR1 as MRHNA and CDR2 as SNTAGT. This CDR3 has 13 amino acids. CDR3 protein: CASSRGLKTEAFF. Here the CDR3 DNA reads TGTGCCAGCAGCAGGGGGCTGAAGACTGAAGCTTTCTTT.

The rearrangement uses TRBV5-1 and TRBJ2-7, with no clear D. Trimming took off 5 bases at V and 2 bases at J, with 11 bases between the two ends. Germline V CDR1 and CDR2: SGHRS, YFSETQ. The CDR3 spans 13 residues. This chain's CDR3 is CASRTAQAYEQYF. The CDR3 DNA follows: TGCGCCAGCAGGACCGCGCAGGCCTACGAGCAGTACTTC.

The chain has TRBV19 and TRBJ2-1; 7 bases agree with TRBD2. This CDR3 is built from 18 residues. Per germline, CDR1 LNHDA and CDR2 SQIVND (reference sequence). After removal of 5 bases from V and 0 bases from J, the junction contained 13 bases not matched to a gene. DNA for the CDR3: TGTGCCAGTAGTGAATTCCGGGACTACCTAATCTCCTACAATGAGCAGTTCTTC. Protein product: CASSEFRDYLISYNEQFF.

This chain uses TRBV7-9 with TRBJ1-2; tentative D call: TRBD1 (5 bases). The germline CDR1 and CDR2 sequences are SEHNR and FQNEAQ (reference sequence). The CDR3 totals 12 residues. The V and J ends lost 6 bases and 8 bases respectively, with 13 bases between them. This CDR3 reads CASRPPQGGYTF. CDR3 DNA sequence: TGTGCCAGCAGGCCGCCCCAGGGCGGCTACACCTTC.

A note on this clone: The same CDR3 can be traced to other DNA sequences in this sample. The chain couples TRBV6-5 to TRBJ1-1; 7 nucleotides agree with TRBD1. The trim removed 4 bases at V and 7 bases at J, leaving 6 bases unmatched. This CDR3 comprises 13 residues. Germline CDR1 and CDR2: MNHEY and SVGAGI. The CDR3 reads CASSFGTDLEAFF. CDR3 sequence (DNA): TGTGCCAGCAGTTTCGGGACAGACCTTGAAGCTTTCTTT.

The genes are TRBV6-5 and TRBJ2-7; 10 positions match TRBD1. Germline trimming cut 7 bases from V and 1 base from J; bases unmatched to any gene: 7. CDR1 and CDR2 from the germline V gene are MNHEY and SVGAGI. This CDR3 comprises 15 residues. The chain's CDR3 is CASIWDRGPSYEQYF. Here the CDR3 DNA reads TGTGCCAGCATATGGGACAGGGGCCCATCCTACGAGCAGTACTTC.

This chain connects TRBV28 to TRBJ2-3; D is perhaps TRBD1 (5 bases). There are 14 residues in the CDR3. Germline V gene lookup returns CDR1 MDHEN and CDR2 SYDVKM. The V end lost 7 bases, the J end lost 2 bases, and 13 bases lay between the germline ends. CDR3 residues: CASKDSPNTDTQYF. In DNA form, the CDR3 reads TGTGCCAGCAAAGACAGCCCTAACACAGATACGCAGTATTTT.

This chain connects TRBV19 to TRBJ2-7; 9 bases agree with TRBD1. The germline V gene has CDR1 LNHDA and CDR2 SQIVND (reference sequence). The V segment lost 4 bases and the J segment 3 bases; nucleotides outside the gene matches: 7. The CDR3 has 15 residues. In nucleotides, the CDR3 is TGTGCCAGTAGTAGCACAGGGGGCCCGTTCTACGAGCAGTACTTC. Protein: CASSSTGGPFYEQYF.

The V gene is TRBV6-5, the J gene TRBJ1-2; 8 bases align to TRBD1. In germline, CDR1 is MNHEY, CDR2 SVGAGI. The CDR3 has 15 amino acids. V was pared by 4 bases and J by 3 bases, with 7 bases of the junction left unmatched. CDR3 loop: CASSSPGGGYYGYTF. In DNA, the CDR3 is TGTGCCAGCAGTTCTCCAGGGGGCGGGTACTATGGCTACACCTTC.

This rearrangement joins TRBV2 to TRBJ1-3; no clear D. CDR3 size: 13 residues. CDR1 is SNHLY, CDR2 FYNNEI, per germline. Trimming cost V 6 bases and J 0 bases, with 6 bases left between them. CDR3 DNA sequence: TGTGCCAGCAGAGGGAGCTCTGGAAACACCATATATTTT. Translated: CASRGSSGNTIYF. Combining the CDR3 with reference TRBV2 and TRBJ1-3 gives the whole variable domain EPEVTQTPSHQVTQMGQEVILRCVPISNHLYFYWYRQILGQKVEFLVSFYNNEISEKSEIFDDQFSVERPDGSNFTLKIRSTKLEDSAMYFCASRGSSGNTIYFGEGSWLTVV.

This chain uses TRBV5-1 with TRBJ1-5, with D unresolved. The CDR3 length is 13 residues. Per the germline V gene, CDR1 is SGHRS and CDR2 is YFSETQ. Trimming left V 0 bases short and J 5 bases short, with 6 bases between. In DNA, the CDR3 is TGCGCCAGCAGCTTGGACAGTTATCAGCCCCAGCATTTT. Its protein is CASSLDSYQPQHF.

The V gene is TRBV5-5, the J gene TRBJ1-2; TRBD1 matches at 8 bases. V was clipped by 1 base and J by 0 bases; unmatched bases: 8. Looked up from germline, CDR1 is SGHKS and CDR2 is YYEKEE (reference sequence). This CDR3 has 17 residues. CDR3 sequence: CASSLSFQGAANYGYTF. CDR3 nucleotide sequence: TGTGCCAGCAGCTTGTCCTTTCAGGGGGCCGCTAACTATGGCTACACCTTC. Combining the CDR3 with reference TRBV5-5 and TRBJ1-2 gives the whole variable domain DAGVTQSPTHLIKTRGQQVTLRCSPISGHKSVSWYQQVLGQGPQFIFQYYEKEERGRGNFPDRFSARQFPNYSSELNVNALLLGDSALYLCASSLSFQGAANYGYTFGSGTRLTVV.

The J gene is TRBJ2-3, the V gene TRBV28, with D possibly TRBD2 on 5 matching bases. This CDR3 has 15 amino acids. Germline loops: CDR1 MDHEN, CDR2 SYDVKM. Deletions cut 7 bases from V and 6 bases from J, with 20 bases between. In nucleotides, the CDR3 is TGTGCCAGCACTAAAAGAGGCGGGTTTACCGATACGCAGTATTTT. This sequence encodes CASTKRGGFTDTQYF.

This rearrangement joins TRBV30 to TRBJ1-5; 9 nucleotides agree with TRBD1. Germline V CDR1 and CDR2: GTSNPN, SVGIG (reference sequence). The CDR3 totals 16 residues. J gave up 0 bases and V 3 bases, and 6 bases lay outside the gene matches. The CDR3 DNA reads as TGTGCCTGGAGCGGACAGGGGATGTTTAGCAATCAGCCCCAGCATTTT. Translation: CAWSGQGMFSNQPQHF.

The rearrangement joins TRBV6-5 to TRBJ2-3; unclear D gene. The V and J ends lost 8 bases and 6 bases respectively, with 9 bases between them. The CDR3 sequence is 11 residues long. CDR1 and CDR2 from the germline V gene are MNHEY and SVGAGI. The CDR3 DNA reads TGTGCCAGCGTCGCCGGGGATACGCAGTATTTT. This sequence encodes CASVAGDTQYF.

The V and J genes are TRBV28 and TRBJ2-7; tentative D call: TRBD2 (5 bases). This CDR3 contains 14 residues. The germline V and J ends were trimmed by 8 bases and 5 bases, with 19 bases remaining between them. CDR1 is MDHEN, CDR2 SYDVKM, per germline. The CDR3 DNA reads as TGTGCCAGCTTAGGACCTAGGGAGATGGACGAGCAGTACTTC. Protein product: CASLGPREMDEQYF. The entire variable domain, with the rest obtained from reference TRBV28 and TRBJ2-7, is as follows: DVKVTQSSRYLVKRTGEKVFLECVQDMDHENMFWYRQDPGLGLRLIYFSYDVKMKEKGDIPEGYSVSREKKERFSLILESASTNQTSMYLCASLGPREMDEQYFGPGTRLTVT.

This sequence joins TRBV5-4 and TRBJ2-3; D not certain. CDR3 length: 13 residues. Germline lookup yields CDR1 SGHNT and CDR2 YYREEE (reference sequence). The V end lost 3 bases, the J end lost 2 bases, and 7 bases lay between the germline ends. This CDR3 is CASSSIDTDTQYF. The CDR3 DNA reads as TGTGCCAGCAGCTCAATAGACACAGATACGCAGTATTTT.

This clone was counted only a few times. The chain employs TRBV7-3 and TRBJ1-1; 9 bases match TRBD1. There are 14 residues in the CDR3. Germline CDR1 reads SGHTA; CDR2 reads FQGTGA. J lost 6 bases, V lost 6 bases, and 8 bases had no gene match. The CDR3 loop reads CASRGQGQGAEAFF. CDR3 in DNA: TGTGCCAGCAGGGGACAGGGCCAGGGCGCTGAAGCTTTCTTT.

The chain combines TRBV28 with TRBJ1-5; the D is unclear. This CDR3 has 14 residues. Looked up from germline, CDR1 is MDHEN and CDR2 is SYDVKM. The V end lost 6 bases, the J end lost 3 bases, and 12 bases lay between the germline ends. CDR3 DNA sequence: TGTGCCAGCAGGGGAGGGCAGTACAATCAGCCCCAGCATTTT. Its translation is CASRGGQYNQPQHF.

The chain joins TRBV7-2 to TRBJ1-1; D unresolved. Germline CDR1 SGHTA, CDR2 FQGNSA. This CDR3 comprises 14 residues. V was pared by 5 bases and J by 3 bases, with 13 bases between. CDR3 bases: TGTGCCAGCAGCCCCTCTTTAGGAGACACTGAAGCTTTCTTT. This codes for CASSPSLGDTEAFF.

This sequence joins TRBV6-2 or TRBV6-3 and TRBJ2-5, with 13 bases fitting TRBD2. The germline gives CDR1 MNHEY, CDR2 SVGEGT. The CDR3 is 19 residues long. V was pared by 2 bases and J by 1 base, with 10 bases of the junction left unmatched. The CDR3 reads CASSYRRKRTSGGQETQYF. The CDR3 DNA is TGTGCCAGCAGTTACCGGCGAAAGCGGACTAGCGGGGGCCAAGAGACCCAGTACTTC.

The rearrangement links TRBV10-1 to TRBJ1-5; D remains unclear. Trimming shortened V by 3 bases and J by 4 bases, and 7 bases separated the two germline ends. CDR3 length: 13 residues. Germline V gene lookup returns CDR1 WNHNN and CDR2 SYGVQD (reference sequence). CDR3 DNA: TGCGCCAGCAGTGATGGCCTTAATCAGCCCCAGCATTTT. The encoded protein is CASSDGLNQPQHF.

J is TRBJ2-1 and V is TRBV9; D perhaps matches TRBD2 (5 bases). This CDR3 comprises 17 residues. Trimming took 0 bases from V and 0 from J, leaving 13 bases between them. Germline-derived CDR1 and CDR2 are SGDLS and YYNGEE. The CDR3 DNA reads as TGTGCCAGCAGCGTAGTAGGCGGAAGCGGCTCCTACAATGAGCAGTTCTTC. It codes for CASSVVGGSGSYNEQFF. Variable domain in full (rest from reference TRBV9 and TRBJ2-1): DSGVTQTPKHLITATGQRVTLRCSPRSGDLSVYWYQQSLDQGLQFLIQYYNGEERAKGNILERFSAQQFPDLHSELNLSSLELGDSALYFCASSVVGGSGSYNEQFFGPGTRLTVL.

V and J are TRBV7-2 and TRBJ1-1; D perhaps matches TRBD1 (6 bases). The CDR3 is 13 amino acids. The germline V gene has CDR1 SGHTA and CDR2 FQGNSA. Trimming removed 6 bases from V and 5 bases from J, with 13 bases in between. CDR3: CASSVNRVTEAFF. The CDR3 DNA is TGTGCCAGCAGTGTTAACAGGGTAACTGAAGCTTTCTTT.

The chain is built from TRBV5-4 and TRBJ2-3; 10 positions match TRBD2. Germline trimming cut 4 bases from V and 0 bases from J; bases unmatched to any gene: 8. The CDR3 is made up of 17 amino acids. From germline, CDR1 is SGHNT and CDR2 YYREEE (reference sequence). The CDR3 nucleotides are TGTGCCAGCAGCACGGGGCTAGCGGGGGCTAGCACAGATACGCAGTATTTT. Its protein is CASSTGLAGASTDTQYF.

The gene calls are TRBV10-3 and TRBJ2-7; a weak D match, TRBD2 (5 bases). The CDR3 runs 13 residues. Germline loops: CDR1 ENHRY, CDR2 SYGVKD. Trimming stripped 10 bases from V and 3 bases from J, with 16 bases between. As DNA, the CDR3 is TGTGCCACGTCAGCCCGGGATCACTACGAGCAGTACTTC. Amino acids: CATSARDHYEQYF.

This rearrangement joins TRBV7-8 to TRBJ1-4, with no clear D. In germline, CDR1 is SGHVS, CDR2 FQNEAQ. The length of the CDR3 is 15 residues. Trimming took 2 bases from V and 0 from J, leaving 7 bases between them. CDR3 residues: CASSLSGATNEKLFF. Written as DNA, the CDR3 is TGTGCCAGCAGCTTATCGGGAGCAACTAATGAAAAACTGTTTTTT.

The J gene is TRBJ1-4, the V gene TRBV10-3, with a tentative D call TRBD1 (6 bases). Trimming pared 4 bases from V and 3 bases from J, leaving 9 bases between. Looked up from germline, CDR1 is ENHRY and CDR2 is SYGVKD. The CDR3 length is 14 residues. The CDR3 nucleotides are TGTGCCATCAGTGGGACAGCGGCTAATGAAAAACTGTTTTTT. It translates to CAISGTAANEKLFF.

In this sample, this clone turned up once. The genes are TRBV7-2 and TRBJ2-7; D may be TRBD1 (7 bases). The V gene lost 2 bases and the J gene lost 2 bases, with 16 bases spanning the gap. This CDR3 spans 16 amino acids. In germline, CDR1 is SGHTA, CDR2 FQGNSA. CDR3 protein: CASSLKSAGQTYEQYF. As DNA, the CDR3 is TGTGCCAGCAGCTTAAAGAGTGCGGGACAGACCTACGAGCAGTACTTC.

The chain recombines TRBV28 with TRBJ1-1, with a tentative D call TRBD1 (6 bases). Between the trimmed V and J ends, which lost 2 bases and 10 bases, there was a span of 20 bases. The CDR3 is 15 amino acids. CDR1 and CDR2 (germline): MDHEN, SYDVKM. Written as DNA, the CDR3 is TGTGCCAGCAGTTTAGGCCGAGGGGGTGTTATCGCAGCTTTCTTT. This encodes CASSLGRGGVIAAFF. Complete variable domain (other parts from reference TRBV28 and TRBJ1-1): DVKVTQSSRYLVKRTGEKVFLECVQDMDHENMFWYRQDPGLGLRLIYFSYDVKMKEKGDIPEGYSVSREKKERFSLILESASTNQTSMYLCASSLGRGGVIAAFFGQGTRLTVV.